This TCR beta chain was captured in a study of cytomegalovirus exposure and HLA in healthy donors (dated 2017 in TCRdb). Regarding the complete study: According to an earlier analysis of 587 of the donors, roughly 180 million T cells yielded approximately 120 million unique TCR beta sequences and roughly 280 Gb of sequence data. An early release that covered about 600 HLA-typed donors contained approximately 300 gigabases of sequencing data and about 84 million unique TCR sequences. The genetic ancestry cluster associated with self-reported Caucasian donors included around four fifths of the 350 to 500 genotyped donors. The study aimed to test whether cataloging public T cell receptors could reveal signatures of past pathogen exposure. The study profiled the T cell repertoires of under 700 subjects by immunosequencing and related them to cytomegalovirus serostatus. In addition to the first cohort of roughly 700 subjects, a separate validation cohort of 120 different subjects was used. High-throughput TCR immunosequencing, statistical association of individual TCRs with disease status, and machine learning were combined to predict cytomegalovirus infection status. A later analysis re-examined previously published TCR beta repertoires from just over 650 donors and added high-resolution HLA genotyping to investigate patterns of TCR occurrence. The later analysis used no new phenotypic data to find candidate immune exposures, relying instead on TCR beta sequences and their occurrence across donors. An earlier analysis of 587 of the donors used high-throughput TCR beta sequencing to judge whether each TCR beta V gene segment behaved as functional or pseudogenic. Donor age, sex, ethnicity and CMV serostatus were collected together with the repertoire data. Genome-wide SNP genotypes for about 55% of the roughly 670 donors were used in a later genetic analysis, which treated that subset as a discovery cohort. Every discovery cohort repertoire had been produced on one sequencing platform. Both class I and class II loci were covered by HLA typing, at four-digit resolution. The number of donors typed differed by locus, with roughly 629-640 for A, B, C, DRB1 and DQB1, roughly 520 for DQA1, 606 for DPA1, and under 490 for DPB1. A handful of DR-DQ haplotypes were handled as single units for association and clustering because linkage in the cohort was strong. Among 300 to 450 genotyped donors of the cohort, an average of 235,054 unique TCR beta nucleotide sequences were sequenced per donor, roughly 18% of them non-productive.

The cohort was made up of under 800 healthy bone marrow donors. At the time of sampling, every cohort member was nominally healthy, though immune exposures that went unrecorded were likely present. The donor tested CMV seropositive, placing the donor among the 289 seropositive members of the cohort. Every donor gave a peripheral blood sample, and the peripheral blood mononuclear cells from that sample were used for TCR beta sequencing. The Qiagen DNeasy Blood Extraction Kit was used to extract genomic DNA from the blood cell samples. Broader findings and caveats from the paper: Because HLA typing was unavailable for some donors at each locus, only the typed subset was used in association tests. According to the authors, the approach could potentially be generalized to other disease states and immunological phenotypes. An earlier analysis of around 540 of the donors showed that most TCR beta V segments appeared in productive rearrangements either about 90% or about 30% of the time, which broadly matched IMGT annotations. The classifier was reported to diagnose cytomegalovirus status with high specificity and sensitivity in both the original and validation cohorts. Because counts were too low, roughly 18 rarely observed V segments, including chromosome 9 orphons, were left out of the earlier analysis of over 550 of the donors. For the cohort, immune exposure information was limited to CMV serostatus. A further reported finding was that TCR beta sequences accurately predicted the HLA-A and HLA-B alleles for most subjects in the first cohort. In a later analysis, most CMV-associated TCR beta chains were found to appear HLA-restricted, with HLA associations seemingly driven largely by CMV exposure. A later genetic analysis associated a missense DCLRE1C variant with V-gene and J-gene trimming of TCR beta chains, and an independent cohort replicated the association. A later genetic analysis reported fewer N-insertions in productive TCRs among donors in an Asian-associated ancestry cluster than the roughly 700-donor mean. A total of 150 or so TCR beta chains were listed by the study as associated with cytomegalovirus. The cohort was sequenced for TCR beta chains only, and without alpha or paired-chain data the features that could be detected were limited. Most TCR sequences were observed very rarely across donors, whereas some public TCRs were present in many individuals. A later analysis reported that several top co-occurrence clusters appeared linked to parvovirus B19, influenza, CMV and Epstein-Barr virus. Because the 87-base-pair reads could not distinguish some IMGT-functional V segments, including TRBV6-2 and TRBV6-3, those segments were excluded. When HLA alleles, especially DR and DQ, strongly co-occurred, TCR associations were difficult to assign to individual alleles. Correlated functional status among segregating V segments might be attributable to linkage disequilibrium, but an unknown experimental factor could not be ruled out. In vitro tests confirmed that a few of the cytomegalovirus-associated TCR beta chains recognize cytomegalovirus antigens. Presence/absence analyses assumed roughly uniform sequencing depth across donors, an assumption that may not hold. The sequencing pipeline was judged likely to have produced a cluster of highly shared sequence variants as a technical artifact. In a later analysis, HLA-associated TCR beta chains showed more clonal expansion and lower generation probabilities than non-associated chains that were equally common. A later analysis associated around 16,000 TCR beta sequences with specific HLA alleles at a false discovery rate of 0.05. In a later analysis, TCR association rates were found to vary across HLA loci, with the most associated TCRs seen for DRB1 alleles and the fewest for HLA-C alleles.

This clone came up a few times. No antigen is known for it. No per-base quality is available; no much larger clone lies one base away. Taken from cysteine to phenylalanine, the CDR3 has 13 residues. The retained sequence is limited to the CDR3, 39 bases, with the frame set at the first base. A distance of 10 bases separates the germline ends of V and J, which lose 4 bases and 5 bases respectively. The germline V gene sets CDR1 to SGHRS and CDR2 to YFSETQ. Preparation of the library involved the immunoSEQ multiplex PCR assay. For the multiplex PCR, a mixture combining 60 forward primers for TCR Vbeta segments and 13 reverse primers for TCR Jbeta segments was used. A multiplex PCR assay on genomic DNA amplified the CDR3 region of rearranged TCR beta genes. The amplified TCR beta libraries were sequenced on the Illumina HiSeq System as 87-base-pair reads. The paper's processing steps were these. Across the roughly 700 repertoires, a later analysis counted approximately 75 million unique TCR beta chains, around 11 million of which were shared by at least two donors. A nearest-neighbor algorithm error-corrected the raw reads and collapsed the reads into unique sequences, merging closely related sequences to remove PCR and sequencing errors. V, D and J gene segments were assigned by aligning CDR3 sequences to IMGT reference sequences. For a sequence to be retained, a match of at least six nucleotides to both a V gene segment and a J gene segment was required. Rearrangements were classified as productive when the CDR3 lacked stop codons and remained in frame with V and J, and all other rearrangements were classified as non-productive. Following IMGT convention, CDR3 was defined as the stretch from the second conserved V-encoded cysteine up to the conserved J-encoded phenylalanine. The earlier analysis of some 540 of the donors excluded any sequence lacking an unambiguous match to a single V gene segment. In an earlier analysis of 587 of the donors, V segments were called functional above 56.7% productive rearrangements and were called segregating when the between-donor standard deviation exceeded 5%. A statistical classification framework was built for diagnosing cytomegalovirus status from the catalog of TCR beta chain sequences. In a later analysis, TCR nucleotide sequences were compared against IMGT/GENE-DB human TR gene sequences so that V and J genes could be assigned. The TCRdist pipeline was used in a later analysis to assign CDR3 sequences and most-parsimonious VDJ recombination scenarios. In a later analysis, each TCR beta chain was defined by its CDR3 amino acid sequence together with its V-gene family, and reads lacking a unique V-gene family were excluded. To address suspected cross-contamination and a sequencing artifact, a later analysis removed approximately 590 highly shared, low-generation-probability nucleotide sequences. For each public chain, a later analysis derived a clonal expansion index from normalized ranks of inferred template counts within each repertoire. In a later analysis, generation probabilities were computed with a VDJ recombination model fitted to out-of-frame rearrangements, and the resulting probabilities were checked against IGoR. In a later analysis, hypergeometric tests were used to score TCR-TCR, TCR-HLA and TCR-CMV co-occurrence, with a repertoire-size bias correction applied to TCR pairs. To estimate false discovery rates, a later analysis permuted the HLA or CMV assignments 20 times. In a later analysis, co-occurring TCRs were grouped with DBSCAN, and TCRdist sequence similarity was added when clustering was performed within HLA-allele-positive subsets. Repertoires with fewer than 30,000 or more than 120,000 public chains were left out of co-occurrence clustering, as were roughly five repertoires with anomalous nucleotide sharing. Held by TCRdb, this immuneACCESS table contains in-frame sequences only and omits some clones. Under half of the omission traces to an unresolved V gene where checked; the cause of the rest is unknown. D and trimming were read from the DNA, whereas the V and J calls and clone size are those reported in that table. This sample comprises around 180,000 clones, around four fifths of them detected only once. The biggest ten clones account for 4.8% of the sample.

The chain was built from TRBV5-1 and TRBJ1-5; TRBD1 is a weak D gene call, 5 bases matching. This clonotype originated in a girl aged 5 to 17 in good health and CMV-seropositive. The sequenced material came from PBMCs. The DNA sequence reads TGCGCCAGCAGCGCGGGGGACCATCAGCCCCAGCATTTT. Translated, it reads CASSAGDHQPQHF. Where the CDR3 stops, the reference TRBV5-1 and TRBJ1-5 genes take over; the full variable domain is KAGVTQTPRYLIKTRGQQVTLSCSPISGHRSVSWYQQTPGQGLQFLFEYFSETQRNKGNFPGRFSGRQFSNSRSEMNVSTLELGDSALYLCASSAGDHQPQHFGDGTRLSIL.